This T cell receptor (beta chain) is drawn from a study of beta chain features in type 1 diabetes. Study information: Sorted cells from all samples, numbering roughly 100 million, were examined.

Findings and caveats of the study: Among patients with Type 1 diabetes, TCRB CDR3s were moderately but significantly shorter in every one of the four CD4+ subsets.

Sequenced material consisted of expressed TCRB transcripts (all of the isolated RNA was reverse transcribed). Sequencing used immunoSEQ multiplex PCR; TCRdb keeps in-frame clones, though not all of them. This sample has about 130,000 clones, with 9% found just once. In this sample, this clone turned up a few times. Its cognate antigen is unknown. Cell sorting via CD45RO/CCR7/CD25/CD127/CD95/CD27 was performed to obtain CD4+ naive, central memory, regulatory and stem cell-like memory cells. The V segment lost 6 bases and the J segment 7 bases; nucleotides outside the gene matches: 8. This CDR3 comprises 14 residues. Germline CDR1 SQVTM, CDR2 ANQGSEA.

The chain joins TRBV29-1 to TRBJ1-6, with 8 nucleotides matching TRBD1. Input material: central memory CD4+ T cells from blood. The receptor comes from a man in his thirties or forties with type 1 diabetes. In nucleotides, the CDR3 is TGCAGCGTCGCCTCGGACAGGGAGAATTCACCCCTCCACTTT. Translating it yields CSVASDRENSPLHF.